The next 27 T cell receptor beta chains were all read from a single sample in a study of blood T cells in healthy people across ages. With a J-beta primer mix and a sample-barcoded 5' primer, a second PCR ran about 7 to 12 cycles. TCRdb processed the 5' RACE reads anew with MiXCR; each CDR3 protein has one entry. The data contain 750,000 to 950,000 distinct CDR3 sequences, approximately 24% of them seen just once; the ten biggest clones take up 2.5% to 3.5%. This sample was also put to use in a study of T cells of mothers and their children.

Specimen: blood. These receptors were taken from a boy younger than 18 in good health.

This clonotype was counted a few times. The V and J genes are TRBV9 and TRBJ1-1; no clear D. Per the germline V gene, CDR1 is SGDLS and CDR2 is YYNGEE. The CDR3 is 13 residues long. V lost 6 bases to trimming and J lost 2 bases, with 11 bases between them. The CDR3 DNA is TGTGCCAGCACGTCATCGGGCAACACTGAAGCTTTCTTT. Protein: CASTSSGNTEAFF.

The chain is built from TRBV12-3 or TRBV12-4 and TRBJ2-7; D is uncertain. The germline V and J ends were trimmed by 1 base and 3 bases, with 7 bases remaining between them. The CDR3 has 13 residues. CDR3 sequence reads: CASSLDSLYEQYF. The CDR3 bases are TGTGCCAGCAGTTTAGACAGCCTCTACGAGCAGTACTTC.

The V gene is TRBV5-1, the J gene TRBJ1-2; D is possibly TRBD1 (5 bases). Germline CDR1 SGHRS, CDR2 YFSETQ. The CDR3 has 15 amino acids. V lost 4 bases and J lost 4, with 17 bases in between. CDR3 sequence: CASSPSPGSFYGYTF. As DNA, the CDR3 is TGCGCCAGCAGCCCTTCGCCAGGGAGCTTCTATGGCTACACCTTC.

This clonotype has a handful of counts. The chain is built from TRBV29-1 and TRBJ2-1, with D unclear. CDR1 is SQVTM and CDR2 is ANQGSEA in the germline V gene. V lost 4 bases, J lost 3 bases, and 10 bases lay in between. The CDR3 runs to 13 residues. The DNA for the CDR3 is TGCAGCGTTGCAAATTCTCGCTACAATGAGCAGTTCTTC. This gives the protein CSVANSRYNEQFF.

This clonotype turned up a few times. The germline gene is not matched at one end of the junction; a read error may be the cause. The chain uses TRBV6-5 and TRBJ1-4, with D possibly TRBD1 on 5 matching bases. Germline V gene sequence: CDR1 MNHEY, CDR2 SVGAGI. The CDR3 totals 15 residues. The CDR3 nucleotides read TGTGCCAGCAGTTACACTAATCGTGGGGGGGAAAAACTGCTTTTT. Its translation is CASSYTNRGGEKLLF.

The V and J genes are TRBV29-1 and TRBJ2-3; a weak D match, TRBD1 (6 bases). Germline values: CDR1 SQVTM, CDR2 ANQGSEA. The germline V and J ends were trimmed by 3 bases and 4 bases, with 11 bases remaining between them. The CDR3 spans 13 residues. The CDR3 DNA sequence: TGCAGCGTTGACAGGGGATCAGCAGATACGCAGTATTTT. It translates to CSVDRGSADTQYF.

The sample holds a few counts of this clonotype. The gene calls are TRBV2 and TRBJ1-2; D gene ambiguous. Deletions cut 5 bases from V and 6 bases from J, with 16 bases between. Germline loops: CDR1 SNHLY, CDR2 FYNNEI. The CDR3 contains 14 residues. The CDR3 DNA reads as TGTGCCAGCAGTTTCGGCTTTTCCGAGAATGGCTACACCTTC. Protein: CASSFGFSENGYTF.

The rearrangement joins TRBV5-1 to TRBJ2-5; 8 bases line up with TRBD2. This CDR3 contains 13 residues. Germline V gene sequence: CDR1 SGHRS, CDR2 YFSETQ. CDR3 in amino acids: CVSQRGRQETQYF. In nucleotides, the CDR3 is TGCGTCAGTCAGCGGGGGCGCCAAGAGACCCAGTACTTC.

A few counts support this clonotype. The J gene is TRBJ1-4, the V gene TRBV15, with TRBD1 as a possible D gene (5 bases). Trimming shortened V by 1 base and J by 0 bases, and 9 bases separated the two germline ends. Germline V gene data show CDR1 as LNHNV and CDR2 as YYDKDF (reference sequence). The CDR3 extends over 16 amino acids. The CDR3 DNA sequence: TGTGCCACCAGCAGAGCTCCGACAGCAACTAATGAAAAACTGTTTTTT. Its protein product is CATSRAPTATNEKLFF.

The J gene is TRBJ2-5, the V gene TRBV20-1; 7 bases are shared with TRBD2. The CDR3 length is 14 residues. The ends lost 3 bases at V and 1 base at J; junction bases unmatched: 5. Germline CDR1 reads DFQATT; CDR2 reads SNEGSKA (reference sequence). The chain's CDR3 is CSARGPSGQETQYF. Written as DNA, the CDR3 is TGCAGTGCTAGGGGCCCTAGCGGCCAAGAGACCCAGTACTTC.

This chain links TRBV3-1 with TRBJ2-1, with TRBD1 identical over 10 bases. V lost 5 bases, J lost 7 bases, and 11 bases stayed unmatched. Germline CDR1 and CDR2: LGHDT and YNNKEL (reference sequence). This CDR3 is 16 amino acids long. CDR3 residues: CASSYNRDRGKNEQFF. The CDR3 DNA reads TGTGCCAGCAGCTACAACCGGGACAGGGGTAAAAATGAGCAGTTCTTC.

This sequence joins TRBV20-1 and TRBJ2-3; 9 bases agree with TRBD2. Losses at the gene ends were 5 bases for V and 2 bases for J; bases not matched to a gene: 11. Per germline, CDR1 DFQATT and CDR2 SNEGSKA (reference sequence). This CDR3 is built from 16 residues. The CDR3 sequence: CSAESILAGSTDTQYF. The CDR3 nucleotides are TGCAGTGCTGAATCCATTCTAGCGGGGTCCACAGATACGCAGTATTTT.

Notes on this clonotype: At one of its ends the junction is not consistent with the germline gene, which may arise from a read error. J is TRBJ1-1 and V is TRBV7-6; D is possibly TRBD1 (5 bases). CDR3 length equals 15 residues. Germline V lookup: CDR1 SGHVS, CDR2 FNYEAQ. The CDR3 sequence is CASSLDSWGGTEAFF. The CDR3 DNA is TGTGCCAGCAGTTTAGACAGCTGGGGGGGCACTGAAGCTTTCTTT.

A few counts support this clonotype. The rearrangement uses TRBV25-1 and TRBJ2-7; 11 bases are shared with TRBD1. This CDR3 comprises 14 residues. Germline lookup yields CDR1 MGHDK and CDR2 SYGVNS. V lost 4 bases to trimming and J lost 4 bases; unmatched junction nucleotides: 3. This chain's CDR3 is CASSGTGGHYEQYF. The CDR3 region has the DNA TGTGCCAGCAGTGGGACAGGGGGCCATTACGAGCAGTACTTC.

The chain couples TRBV11-2 to TRBJ1-3; D remains unclear. Germline V gives CDR1 SGHAT, CDR2 FQNNGV. The CDR3 runs 13 residues. V was cut by 2 bases and J by 6 bases, with 8 bases left in between. The CDR3, as DNA: TGTGCCAGCAGCTTACAGGCGCTAAACACCATATATTTT. Translating it yields CASSLQALNTIYF.

This chain links TRBV29-1 with TRBJ2-7, with D possibly being TRBD2 (5 bases). The CDR3 runs to 13 residues. V lost 7 bases, J lost 4 bases, and 17 bases lay in between. CDR1 is SQVTM, CDR2 ANQGSEA, per germline. The CDR3 loop is CSAGGLGRYEQYF. The CDR3 bases are TGCAGCGCCGGAGGTCTGGGCCGGTACGAGCAGTACTTC.

The chain uses TRBV3-1 and TRBJ2-7, with a possible D match to TRBD2 (5 bases). Trimming removed 1 base from V and 1 base from J, with 20 bases in between. The CDR3 is 18 amino acids. Germline CDR1 reads LGHDT; CDR2 reads YNNKEL (reference sequence). CDR3 sequence: CASSQGSLRRAPSYEQYF. In DNA form, the CDR3 reads TGTGCCAGCAGCCAAGGCTCCCTAAGGCGGGCCCCATCCTACGAGCAGTACTTC.

CDR3 residues: CASKGSGGSYNEQFF. The CDR3 nucleotides are TGTGCCAGCAAGGGTAGCGGGGGCTCATACAATGAGCAGTTCTTC. J is TRBJ2-1 and V is TRBV6-5; 9 bases are shared with TRBD2. The CDR3 sequence is 15 residues long. Trimming cost V 7 bases and J 4 bases; bases outside gene matches: 8. Germline-derived CDR1 and CDR2 are MNHEY and SVGAGI.

The chain uses TRBV13 and TRBJ2-7; no clear D gene. Germline assignment: CDR1 PRHDT and CDR2 FYEKMQ (reference sequence). The germline V and J ends were trimmed by 5 bases and 9 bases, with 11 bases remaining between them. The CDR3 consists of 11 residues. The CDR3 here is CASSIQDGQYF. The CDR3 DNA follows: TGTGCCAGCAGCATCCAAGACGGGCAGTACTTC.

The chain employs TRBV7-9 and TRBJ1-6; D is ambiguous. V was clipped by 1 base and J by 8 bases, with 3 bases between them. The CDR3 covers 12 residues. Germline CDR1 SEHNR, CDR2 FQNEAQ (reference sequence). This chain's CDR3 is CASSLDDSPLHF. The CDR3 DNA is TGTGCCAGCAGCTTAGATGATTCACCCCTCCACTTT.

This clonotype was counted a few times. The chain employs TRBV2 and TRBJ1-4; 10 bases agree with TRBD1. Germline V gene sequence: CDR1 SNHLY, CDR2 FYNNEI. Unmatched junction bases numbered 7, after V lost 5 bases and J lost 7 bases. CDR3 length equals 15 residues. The chain's CDR3 is CASSPPGQGREKLFF. The CDR3 DNA follows: TGTGCCAGCAGTCCCCCGGGACAGGGGCGTGAAAAACTGTTTTTT.

The genes are TRBV3-1 and TRBJ1-2; TRBD1 matches at 7 bases. J was trimmed by 6 bases and V by 5 bases; bases with no gene match: 6. The CDR3 is 13 residues long. The germline V gene encodes CDR1 LGHDT and CDR2 YNNKEL (reference sequence). CDR3 in DNA: TGTGCCAGCAGCTTGGGACAGATCGATGGCTACACCTTC. As protein: CASSLGQIDGYTF.

This chain joins TRBV7-3 and TRBJ2-1, with TRBD1 matching over 10 bases. Germline V lookup: CDR1 SGHTA, CDR2 FQGTGA. This CDR3 is 16 amino acids long. With V trimmed by 6 bases and J by 9 bases, 14 bases remained unmatched. The CDR3 coding sequence is TGTGCCAGCAGTTCTTCTGGGACAGGGGATGGGGGTGAGCAGTTCTTC. Its translation is CASSSSGTGDGGEQFF. Supplemented by reference TRBV7-3 and TRBJ2-1, the full variable domain reads GAGVSQTPSNKVTEKGKYVELRCDPISGHTALYWYRQSLGQGPEFLIYFQGTGAADDSGLPNDRFFAVRPEGSVSTLKIQRTERGDSAVYLCASSSSGTGDGGEQFFGPGTRLTVL.

This clonotype has just a few counts. The rearrangement links TRBV7-2 to TRBJ1-2, with a tentative D call TRBD1 (5 bases). Germline-derived CDR1 and CDR2 are SGHTA and FQGNSA. V was trimmed by 7 bases and J by 6 bases, leaving 18 bases between them. The CDR3 extends over 14 amino acids. CDR3 in DNA: TGTGCCAGCACTACAGGTGCTGAAATGAATGGCTACACCTTC. It is translated as CASTTGAEMNGYTF. The entire variable domain, with the rest obtained from reference TRBV7-2 and TRBJ1-2, is as follows: GAGVSQSPSNKVTEKGKDVELRCDPISGHTALYWYRQSLGQGLEFLIYFQGNSAPDKSGLPSDRFSAERTGGSVSTLTIQRTQQEDSAVYLCASTTGAEMNGYTFGSGTRLTVV.

The CDR3 is CASSIYSYEQYF. CDR3 DNA: TGTGCCAGCAGCATCTACAGTTACGAGCAGTACTTC. The V gene is TRBV7-9, the J gene TRBJ2-5; D gene unclear. With the DNA end fitting TRBJ2-7 better, the J assignment may be wrong. Germline V lookup: CDR1 SEHNR, CDR2 FQNEAQ (reference sequence). The CDR3 totals 12 residues.

In this sample, this clonotype turned up a few times. The chain combines TRBV11-2 with TRBJ1-1, with D unclear. The germline V gene encodes CDR1 SGHAT and CDR2 FQNNGV. The CDR3 length is 14 residues. V dropped 5 bases and J dropped 3 bases, with 13 bases sitting between them. The DNA for the CDR3 is TGTGCCAGCAGCCCTGGTACTTGGGACACTGAAGCTTTCTTT. It yields the protein CASSPGTWDTEAFF.

This sequence joins TRBV6-7 and TRBJ2-3; maybe TRBD1 (6 bases). TRBV6-7 is noted as an ORF with a role that remains uncertain. Trimming removed 5 bases from V and 0 bases from J, with 15 bases in between. The CDR3 length is 16 residues. Here the CDR3 DNA reads TGTGCCAGCAGTCCCCTGGACAGTTCTAGCACAGATACGCAGTATTTT. Translated, it gives CASSPLDSSSTDTQYF.